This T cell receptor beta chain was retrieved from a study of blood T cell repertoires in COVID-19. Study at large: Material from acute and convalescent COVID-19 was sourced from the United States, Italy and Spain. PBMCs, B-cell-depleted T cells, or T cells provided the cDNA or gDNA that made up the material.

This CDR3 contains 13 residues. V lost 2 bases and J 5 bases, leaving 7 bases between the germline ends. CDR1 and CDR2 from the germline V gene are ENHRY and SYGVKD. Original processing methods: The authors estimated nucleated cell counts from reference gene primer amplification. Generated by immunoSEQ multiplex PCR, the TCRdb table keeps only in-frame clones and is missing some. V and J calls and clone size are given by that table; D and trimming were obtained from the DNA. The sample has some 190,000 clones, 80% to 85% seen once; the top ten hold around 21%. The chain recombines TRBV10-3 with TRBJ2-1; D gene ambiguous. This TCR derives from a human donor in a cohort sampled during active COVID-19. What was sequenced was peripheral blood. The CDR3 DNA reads TGTGCCATCAGTGAGAGCTTCGACAATGAGCAGTTCTTC. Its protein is CAISESFDNEQFF.